Listed below are T cell receptor beta chains from one sample, sequenced in a study of T cells after yellow fever vaccination. TCRdb analysed the 5' RACE reads with MiXCR anew, one entry per CDR3 protein. The top ten clones hold 18% of a sample with 400,000 or so distinct CDR3 sequences, roughly a sixth of them seen once. Here the sequenced sample was PBMCs, taken before the yellow fever booster vaccination. Receptors were obtained from a man in his late teens or twenties who received the YFV17D yellow fever vaccine. CDR3s include the opening cysteine and the closing phenylalanine or tryptophan. D genes are given only for firm matches. Only some rows state a clone size, as once, few, many or a class for expanded clones.

clone size: .; D gene: TRBD2; J gene: TRBJ2-1; CDR3 length: 17; V gene: TRBV27; CDR3 DNA: TGTGCCAGCATCCTTCCCCCTAGCGGGGGGGCCTACAATGAGCAGTTCTTC; CDR3 protein: CASILPPSGGAYNEQFF
clone size: .; D gene: .; J gene: TRBJ2-3; CDR3 length: 14; V gene: TRBV3-1; CDR3 DNA: TGTGCCAGCAGCGCCCGGGACATCACAGATACGCAGTATTTT; CDR3 protein: CASSARDITDTQYF
clone size: .; D gene: TRBD1; J gene: TRBJ1-5; CDR3 length: 14; V gene: TRBV6-2/TRBV6-3; CDR3 DNA: TGTGCCAGTTACGCCGGGACAGGGAGCCAGCCCCAGCATTTT; CDR3 protein: CASYAGTGSQPQHF
clone size: .; D gene: TRBD1; J gene: TRBJ2-1; CDR3 length: 21; V gene: TRBV18; CDR3 DNA: TGTGCCAGCTCACCACTGATCCCTGGACAGGGCCGAGAAGTTTCCTACAATGAGCAGTTCTTC; CDR3 protein: CASSPLIPGQGREVSYNEQFF
clone size: .; D gene: .; J gene: TRBJ2-1; CDR3 length: 15; V gene: TRBV15; CDR3 DNA: TGTGCCACCAGCCGGCCAGGCCAGCCCTACAATGAGCAGTTCTTC; CDR3 protein: CATSRPGQPYNEQFF
clone size: .; D gene: .; J gene: TRBJ2-3; CDR3 length: 17; V gene: TRBV7-9; CDR3 DNA: TGTGCCAGCAGCCAACGTTTGGGCAGGGGAAGGCCAGATACGCAGTATTTT; CDR3 protein: CASSQRLGRGRPDTQYF
clone size: few; D gene: TRBD2; J gene: TRBJ2-1; CDR3 length: 15; V gene: TRBV12-3/TRBV12-4; CDR3 DNA: TGTGCCAGCAGCCCTGGGACTAGCGATTGGGATGAGCAGTTCTTC; CDR3 protein: CASSPGTSDWDEQFF
clone size: few; D gene: .; J gene: TRBJ2-1; CDR3 length: 11; V gene: TRBV29-1; CDR3 DNA: TGCAGCGTTGGGGATTACAATGAGCAGTTCTTC; CDR3 protein: CSVGDYNEQFF
clone size: .; D gene: .; J gene: TRBJ2-6; CDR3 length: 15; V gene: TRBV6-2/TRBV6-3; CDR3 DNA: TGTGCCAGCAGTAAGGACTCGGCTGGGGCCAACGTCCTGACTTTC; CDR3 protein: CASSKDSAGANVLTF
clone size: few; D gene: .; J gene: TRBJ2-3; CDR3 length: 13; V gene: TRBV24-1; CDR3 DNA: TGTGCCACCAGTGATCCTCCTCTAGATACGCAGTATTTT; CDR3 protein: CATSDPPLDTQYF
clone size: few; D gene: TRBD2; J gene: TRBJ2-1; CDR3 length: 14; V gene: TRBV4-2; CDR3 DNA: TGTGCCAGCAGCCGTTCTAGCGGGGGCCCCGTTTTGCTCTTC; CDR3 protein: CASSRSSGGPVLLF
clone size: few; D gene: TRBD1; J gene: TRBJ1-4; CDR3 length: 14; V gene: TRBV29-1; CDR3 DNA: TGCAGCGTTGATGAGACAGGGATGGCTGAAAAACTGTTTTTT; CDR3 protein: CSVDETGMAEKLFF
clone size: few; D gene: .; J gene: TRBJ2-2; CDR3 length: 15; V gene: TRBV7-8; CDR3 DNA: TGTGCCAGCAGCAAGGACATCTGGTACACCGGGGAGCTGTTTTTT; CDR3 protein: CASSKDIWYTGELFF
clone size: few; D gene: .; J gene: TRBJ1-5; CDR3 length: 14; V gene: TRBV5-1; CDR3 DNA: TGCGCCAGCAGCTTACAGGAGTCGGGGCAGCCCCAGCATTTT; CDR3 protein: CASSLQESGQPQHF
clone size: .; D gene: .; J gene: TRBJ2-7; CDR3 length: 14; V gene: TRBV20-1; CDR3 DNA: TGCAGTGCTAGAGCTGGACAGGGAGGGTACGAGCAGTACTTC; CDR3 protein: CSARAGQGGYEQYF
clone size: .; D gene: .; J gene: TRBJ2-3; CDR3 length: 16; V gene: TRBV4-2; CDR3 DNA: TGTGCCAGCAGCCAAGATTCGGGGGGCAAAGGAGATACGCAGTATTTT; CDR3 protein: CASSQDSGGKGDTQYF
clone size: few; D gene: .; J gene: TRBJ2-2; CDR3 length: 14; V gene: TRBV6-6; CDR3 DNA: TGTGCCAGCGGGGTGGGTGGTTGGACCGGGGAGCTGTTTTTT; CDR3 protein: CASGVGGWTGELFF
clone size: .; D gene: .; J gene: TRBJ2-2; CDR3 length: 13; V gene: TRBV6-1; CDR3 DNA: TGTGCCAGCAGTGAAGATCGGCTCGGGGAGCTGTTTTTT; CDR3 protein: CASSEDRLGELFF
clone size: many; D gene: .; J gene: TRBJ1-3; CDR3 length: 14; V gene: TRBV10-3; CDR3 DNA: TGTGCCATCAGTGAGTCTGCAGGGGGAAACACCATATATTTT; CDR3 protein: CAISESAGGNTIYF
clone size: .; D gene: TRBD2; J gene: TRBJ2-7; CDR3 length: 16; V gene: TRBV15; CDR3 DNA: TGTGCCACCAGCAGAGACCTGAGCGGGGGGGATTACGAGCAGTACTTC; CDR3 protein: CATSRDLSGGDYEQYF
clone size: .; D gene: TRBD2; J gene: TRBJ2-3; CDR3 length: 16; V gene: TRBV7-8; CDR3 DNA: TGTGCCAGCAGCGGATGGGGACTAGCGGGTGGAGATACGCAGTATTTT; CDR3 protein: CASSGWGLAGGDTQYF
clone size: .; D gene: .; J gene: TRBJ1-1; CDR3 length: 14; V gene: TRBV5-1; CDR3 DNA: TGCGCCAGCAGTCCCGTTCAGGGTAACACTGAAGCTTTCTTT; CDR3 protein: CASSPVQGNTEAFF
clone size: .; D gene: .; J gene: TRBJ1-4; CDR3 length: 11; V gene: TRBV29-1; CDR3 DNA: TGCAGCGTCTGGTATAATGAAAAACTGTTTTTT; CDR3 protein: CSVWYNEKLFF
clone size: .; D gene: .; J gene: TRBJ2-2; CDR3 length: 14; V gene: TRBV27; CDR3 DNA: TGTGCCAGCATGGCAGCACCGAACACCGGGGAGCTGTTTTTT; CDR3 protein: CASMAAPNTGELFF
clone size: .; D gene: .; J gene: TRBJ2-5; CDR3 length: 12; V gene: TRBV5-6; CDR3 DNA: TGTGCCAGCAGCTTGTTTACCGGCAGCGACAACTTC; CDR3 protein: CASSLFTGSDNF
clone size: .; D gene: .; J gene: TRBJ1-2; CDR3 length: 19; V gene: TRBV7-8; CDR3 DNA: TGTGCCAGCAGCTTAAGGCAGGGAGGCGAGCATATTCTAAACTATGGCTACACCTTC; CDR3 protein: CASSLRQGGEHILNYGYTF
clone size: few; D gene: .; J gene: TRBJ2-6; CDR3 length: 14; V gene: TRBV6-2/TRBV6-3; CDR3 DNA: TGTGCCAGCAGCCAAGACTCTGGGGCCAACGTCCTGACTTTC; CDR3 protein: CASSQDSGANVLTF
clone size: .; D gene: .; J gene: TRBJ2-6; CDR3 length: 14; V gene: TRBV9; CDR3 DNA: TGTGCCAGCAGCGTGACAACTGGGGCCAACGTCCTGACTTTC; CDR3 protein: CASSVTTGANVLTF
clone size: few; D gene: TRBD1; J gene: TRBJ2-2; CDR3 length: 14; V gene: TRBV12-3/TRBV12-4; CDR3 DNA: TGTGCCAGCAGGCTGACAGGGTTCACCGGGGAGCTGTTTTTT; CDR3 protein: CASRLTGFTGELFF
clone size: few; D gene: .; J gene: TRBJ2-2; CDR3 length: 15; V gene: TRBV7-3; CDR3 DNA: TGTGCCAGCAGCTTAACCCCGGGGGCCACCGGGGAGCTGTTTTTT; CDR3 protein: CASSLTPGATGELFF
clone size: .; D gene: .; J gene: TRBJ1-5; CDR3 length: 14; V gene: TRBV5-1; CDR3 DNA: TGCGCCAGCAGCTTGGATGCCGAAAGGCAGCCCCAGCATTTT; CDR3 protein: CASSLDAERQPQHF
clone size: few; D gene: .; J gene: TRBJ1-1; CDR3 length: 18; V gene: TRBV29-1; CDR3 DNA: TGCAGCACCCTGGGGGGGGGGCCCGATTCGGTCGGTTGGACTGAAGCTTTCTTT; CDR3 protein: CSTLGGGPDSVGWTEAFF
clone size: .; D gene: .; J gene: TRBJ2-3; CDR3 length: 14; V gene: TRBV2; CDR3 DNA: TGTGCCAGCATCCCTACCCGCAGTACAGATACGCAGTATTTT; CDR3 protein: CASIPTRSTDTQYF
clone size: .; D gene: TRBD2; J gene: TRBJ2-3; CDR3 length: 14; V gene: TRBV7-3; CDR3 DNA: TGTGCCAGCAGCTGGGACTATGGGGCAGATACGCAGTATTTT; CDR3 protein: CASSWDYGADTQYF
clone size: few; D gene: .; J gene: TRBJ1-3; CDR3 length: 14; V gene: TRBV18; CDR3 DNA: TGTGCCAGCTCCCTCCAGTTCTCTGGAAACACCATATATTTT; CDR3 protein: CASSLQFSGNTIYF
clone size: few; D gene: TRBD2; J gene: TRBJ2-3; CDR3 length: 16; V gene: TRBV7-3; CDR3 DNA: TGTGCCAGCAGCTCTGGACTAGCCGATGGCACAGATACGCAGTATTTT; CDR3 protein: CASSSGLADGTDTQYF
clone size: many; D gene: .; J gene: TRBJ2-3; CDR3 length: 14; V gene: TRBV7-3; CDR3 DNA: TGTGCCAGCAGCTTAAGCGGTACCACAGATACGCAGTATTTT; CDR3 protein: CASSLSGTTDTQYF
clone size: few; D gene: .; J gene: TRBJ1-2; CDR3 length: 14; V gene: TRBV12-3/TRBV12-4; CDR3 DNA: TGTGCCAGCACCTGGGGGGTAAAAGGGTCAGGCTACACCTTC; CDR3 protein: CASTWGVKGSGYTF